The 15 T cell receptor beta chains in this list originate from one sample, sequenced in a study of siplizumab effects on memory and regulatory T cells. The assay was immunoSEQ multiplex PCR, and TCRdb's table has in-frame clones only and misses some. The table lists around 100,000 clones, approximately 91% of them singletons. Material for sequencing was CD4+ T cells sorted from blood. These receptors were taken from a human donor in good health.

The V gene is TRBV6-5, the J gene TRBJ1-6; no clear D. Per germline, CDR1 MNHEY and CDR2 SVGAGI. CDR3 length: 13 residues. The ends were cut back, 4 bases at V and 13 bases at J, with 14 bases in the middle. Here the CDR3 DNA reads TGTGCCAGCAGTTTAGACACGATAGGGCCCCTCCACTTT. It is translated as CASSLDTIGPLHF.

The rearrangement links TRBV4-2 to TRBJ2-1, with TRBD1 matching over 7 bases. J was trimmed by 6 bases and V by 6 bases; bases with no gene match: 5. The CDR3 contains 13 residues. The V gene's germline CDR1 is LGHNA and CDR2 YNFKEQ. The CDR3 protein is CASSRAGGNEQFF. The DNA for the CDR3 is TGTGCCAGCAGTCGAGCAGGGGGCAATGAGCAGTTCTTC.

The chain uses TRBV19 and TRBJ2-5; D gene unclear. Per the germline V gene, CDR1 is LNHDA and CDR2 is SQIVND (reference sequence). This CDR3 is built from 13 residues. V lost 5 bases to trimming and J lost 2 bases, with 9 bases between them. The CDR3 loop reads CASSGHSQETQYF. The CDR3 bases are TGTGCCAGTAGTGGCCACTCTCAAGAGACCCAGTACTTC.

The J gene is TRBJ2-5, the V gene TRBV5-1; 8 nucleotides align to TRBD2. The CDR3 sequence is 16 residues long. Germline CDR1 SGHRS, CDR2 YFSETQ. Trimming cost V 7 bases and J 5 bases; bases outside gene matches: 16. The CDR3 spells CASQLSLRGGEETQYF. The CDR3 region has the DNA TGCGCCAGCCAGCTGTCTCTACGGGGGGGCGAGGAGACCCAGTACTTC.

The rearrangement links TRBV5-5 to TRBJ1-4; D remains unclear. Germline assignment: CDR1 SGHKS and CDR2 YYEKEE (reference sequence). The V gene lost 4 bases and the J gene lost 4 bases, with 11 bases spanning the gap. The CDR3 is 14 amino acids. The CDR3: CASSAQVINEKLFF. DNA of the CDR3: TGTGCCAGCAGCGCTCAGGTGATTAATGAAAAACTGTTTTTT.

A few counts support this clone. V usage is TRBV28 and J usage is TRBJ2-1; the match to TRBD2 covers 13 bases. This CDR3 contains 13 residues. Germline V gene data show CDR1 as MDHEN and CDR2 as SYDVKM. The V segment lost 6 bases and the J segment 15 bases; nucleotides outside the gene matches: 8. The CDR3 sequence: CASSGLAGEDPFF. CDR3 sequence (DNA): TGTGCCAGCAGCGGACTAGCGGGGGAGGATCCGTTCTTC.

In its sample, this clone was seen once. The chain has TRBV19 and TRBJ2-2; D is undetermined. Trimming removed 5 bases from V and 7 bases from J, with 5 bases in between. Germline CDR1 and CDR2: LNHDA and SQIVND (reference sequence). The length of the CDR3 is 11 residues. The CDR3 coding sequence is TGTGCCAGTAGTGCCATCGGGGAGCTGTTTTTT. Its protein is CASSAIGELFF.

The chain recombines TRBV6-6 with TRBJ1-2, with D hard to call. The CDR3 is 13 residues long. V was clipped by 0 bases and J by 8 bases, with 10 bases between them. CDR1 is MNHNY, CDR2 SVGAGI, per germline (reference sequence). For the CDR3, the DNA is TGTGCCAGCAGTTACTCGGGAGAAGACGGCTACACCTTC. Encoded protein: CASSYSGEDGYTF.

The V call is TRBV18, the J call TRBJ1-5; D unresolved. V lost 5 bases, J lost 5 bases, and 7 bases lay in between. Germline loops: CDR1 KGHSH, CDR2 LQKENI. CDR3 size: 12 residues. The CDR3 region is CASSSDHQPQHF. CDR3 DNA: TGTGCCAGCTCATCGGATCATCAGCCCCAGCATTTT.

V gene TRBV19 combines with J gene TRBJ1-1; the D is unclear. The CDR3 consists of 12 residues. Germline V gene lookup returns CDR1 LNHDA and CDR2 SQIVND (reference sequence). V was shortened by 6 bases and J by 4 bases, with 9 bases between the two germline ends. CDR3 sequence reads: CASRFRFTEAFF. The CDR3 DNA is TGTGCCAGTAGGTTCAGATTCACTGAAGCTTTCTTT.

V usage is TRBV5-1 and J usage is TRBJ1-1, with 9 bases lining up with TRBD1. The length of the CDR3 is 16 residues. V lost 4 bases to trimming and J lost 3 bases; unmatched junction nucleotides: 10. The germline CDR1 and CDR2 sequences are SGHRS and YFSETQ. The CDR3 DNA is TGCGCCAGCAGCCTGAAGTTTGGGACAGGGCACACTGAAGCTTTCTTT. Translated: CASSLKFGTGHTEAFF.

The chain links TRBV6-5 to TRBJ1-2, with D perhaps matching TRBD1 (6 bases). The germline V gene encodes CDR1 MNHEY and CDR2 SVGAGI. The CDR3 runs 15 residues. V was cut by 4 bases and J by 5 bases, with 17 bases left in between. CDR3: CASSFNRDGRYGYTF. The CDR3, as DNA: TGTGCCAGCAGTTTTAACAGGGATGGGAGATATGGCTACACCTTC.

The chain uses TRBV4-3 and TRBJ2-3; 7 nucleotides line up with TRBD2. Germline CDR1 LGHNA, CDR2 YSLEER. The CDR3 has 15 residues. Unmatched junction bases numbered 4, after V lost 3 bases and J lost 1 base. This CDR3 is CASSQQRGRTDTQYF. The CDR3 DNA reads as TGCGCCAGCAGCCAGCAGCGGGGACGCACAGATACGCAGTATTTT.

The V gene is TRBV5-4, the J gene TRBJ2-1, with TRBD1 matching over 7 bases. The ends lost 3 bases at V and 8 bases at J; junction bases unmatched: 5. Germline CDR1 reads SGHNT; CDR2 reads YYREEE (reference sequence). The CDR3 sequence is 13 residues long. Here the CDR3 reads CASSSDRFDEQFF. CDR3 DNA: TGTGCCAGCAGCTCGGACAGGTTTGATGAGCAGTTCTTC.

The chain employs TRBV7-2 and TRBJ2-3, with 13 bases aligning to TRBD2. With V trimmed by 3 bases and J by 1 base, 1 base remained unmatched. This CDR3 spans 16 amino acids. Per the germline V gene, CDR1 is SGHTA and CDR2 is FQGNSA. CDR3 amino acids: CASSFGLAGGTDTQYF. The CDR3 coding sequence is TGTGCCAGCAGCTTCGGACTAGCGGGGGGCACAGATACGCAGTATTTT.